These 32 T cell receptor beta chains came from one sample sequenced in a study of blood T cell repertoires in COVID-19 (dated by TCRdb to 2018 to 2021). Library construction relied on the immunoSEQ multiplex PCR assay. What TCRdb holds here is the immuneACCESS table cut down to in-frame rearrangements. Part of the clones is not present; checked against another copy, under half of the missing clones reflect an unresolved V gene, and the others are unexplained. A total of 200,000 to 300,000 clones appear in this sample, 88% of them only once. The biggest ten clones account for approximately 3.4% of the sample. The sample taken for sequencing was PBMCs or T cells enriched from blood (not recorded which). The receptors come from a woman in her 40s who had been exposed to COVID-19.

The table lists this clone with a count of one. This chain links TRBV3-1 (or the pseudogene TRBV3-2) with TRBJ1-5, with TRBD1 identical over 7 bases. The CDR3 runs to 15 residues. In germline, CDR1 is LGHDT, CDR2 YNNKEL (reference sequence). V lost 3 bases, J lost 3 bases, and 5 bases stayed unmatched. CDR3 sequence (DNA): TGTGCCAGCAGCCAGGAGACAGGGCCCAATCAGCCCCAGCATTTT. Amino acids: CASSQETGPNQPQHF.

CDR3 in DNA: TGTGCCAGCAGCCAATATCGGACGGGACTAGCGGGAGGGTTAACCTACAATGAGCAGTTCTTC. This encodes CASSQYRTGLAGGLTYNEQFF. This chain links TRBV3-1 (or the pseudogene TRBV3-2) with TRBJ2-1, with TRBD2 identical over 16 bases. Unmatched junction bases numbered 12, after V lost 2 bases and J lost 2 bases. This CDR3 is built from 21 residues. Germline values: CDR1 LGHDT, CDR2 YNNKEL (reference sequence).

This clone was seen just once. The chain recombines TRBV9 with TRBJ1-2, with 7 bases aligning to TRBD1. CDR3 size: 13 residues. V lost 3 bases to trimming and J lost 5 bases; unmatched junction nucleotides: 4. CDR1 SGDLS and CDR2 YYNGEE come from the germline V gene. DNA of the CDR3: TGTGCCAGCAGCGAGGGGGCAGGGTATGGCTACACCTTC. Protein product: CASSEGAGYGYTF.

The V call is TRBV7-9, the J call TRBJ2-1, with 8 bases identical to TRBD2. CDR3 length equals 14 residues. Germline CDR1 reads SEHNR; CDR2 reads FQNEAQ (reference sequence). V was clipped by 9 bases and J by 2 bases; unmatched bases: 6. The CDR3 coding sequence is TGTGCCAGTGGACTGGGACTAGCCTACAATGAGCAGTTCTTC. It is translated as CASGLGLAYNEQFF.

The chain employs TRBV24-1 and TRBJ2-1, with D uncertain. Trimming took off 4 bases at V and 8 bases at J, with 5 bases between the two ends. This CDR3 spans 11 amino acids. Germline CDR1 and CDR2: KGHDR and SFDVKD. CDR3: CATSEVDEQFF. CDR3 DNA: TGTGCCACCAGTGAAGTAGATGAGCAGTTCTTC.

The CDR3 sequence is CASSIGTSSDTQYF. The DNA of the CDR3 is TGTGCCAGTAGTATTGGGACTAGTTCGGATACGCAGTATTTT. The rearrangement links TRBV19 to TRBJ2-3; 8 positions agree with TRBD2. V was pared by 3 bases and J by 6 bases, with 5 bases of the junction left unmatched. This CDR3 spans 14 amino acids. Germline-derived CDR1 and CDR2 are LNHDA and SQIVND (reference sequence).

The V gene is TRBV25-1, the J gene TRBJ1-2; D is unresolved. This CDR3 comprises 12 residues. The germline gives CDR1 MGHDK, CDR2 SYGVNS. V lost 7 bases to trimming and J lost 6 bases, with 12 bases between them. The CDR3: CASNPGEDGYTF. CDR3 nucleotides: TGTGCCAGCAATCCTGGGGAGGATGGCTACACCTTC.

The chain links TRBV4-1 to TRBJ2-5; no firm D call. Trimming took 1 base from V and 7 from J, leaving 10 bases between them. CDR1 is MGHRA and CDR2 is YSYEKL in the germline V gene. CDR3 length equals 13 residues. For the CDR3, the DNA is TGCGCCAGCAGCCAAGTAACCAGTGGGACCCAGTACTTC. Protein product: CASSQVTSGTQYF.

This clone came up a few times. This chain links TRBV19 with TRBJ2-7; D unresolved. Per germline, CDR1 LNHDA and CDR2 SQIVND (reference sequence). Trimming removed 4 bases at V and 1 base at J, with 17 bases between. This CDR3 has 16 amino acids. The CDR3 region is CASSSFLLSNSYEQYF. CDR3 coding DNA: TGTGCCAGTAGTAGTTTTTTGTTGAGCAATTCCTACGAGCAGTACTTC.

V and J are TRBV30 and TRBJ1-2, with D uncertain. The CDR3 length is 11 residues. Trimming removed 3 bases from V and 8 bases from J, with 10 bases in between. From germline, CDR1 is GTSNPN and CDR2 SVGIG (reference sequence). CDR3 nucleotides: TGTGCCTGGAGCACGGGTGGCGGCTACACCTTC. It yields the protein CAWSTGGGYTF.

V and J are TRBV5-4 and TRBJ1-2; maybe TRBD1 (5 bases). The CDR3 is 15 amino acids. The germline CDR1 and CDR2 sequences are SGHNT and YYREEE (reference sequence). Trimming cost V 0 bases and J 4 bases, with 13 bases left between them. CDR3 in amino acids: CASSLESRGGYGYTF. The CDR3 nucleotides are TGTGCCAGCAGCTTGGAGTCTCGGGGGGGCTATGGCTACACCTTC.

The rearrangement links TRBV6-5 to TRBJ2-7, with 10 bases fitting TRBD1. Germline CDR1 is MNHEY and CDR2 is SVGAGI. The CDR3 totals 14 residues. V shed 7 bases, J shed 4 bases, and the junction held 7 bases outside the gene matches. Written as DNA, the CDR3 is TGTGCCAGCAAAGAGGGACAGGGGTTTTACGAGCAGTACGTC. Translated, it gives CASKEGQGFYEQYV.

This chain links TRBV27 with TRBJ2-1; TRBD2 might be the D (5 bases). Germline V gene sequence: CDR1 MNHEY, CDR2 SMNVEV (reference sequence). The CDR3 sequence is 16 residues long. Trimming stripped 5 bases from V and 6 bases from J, with 20 bases between. In DNA form, the CDR3 reads TGTGCCAGCAGTCGTATATCGGGGAACTTCGCCAATGAGCAGTTCTTC. Translation gives CASSRISGNFANEQFF.

The V gene is TRBV24-1, the J gene TRBJ2-1, with D hard to call. Deletions cut 5 bases from V and 0 bases from J, with 10 bases between. The CDR3 totals 15 residues. CDR1 KGHDR and CDR2 SFDVKD come from the germline V gene. Written as DNA, the CDR3 is TGTGCCACCAGTGTGAACAGCCTCTCCTACAATGAGCAGTTCTTC. Translating it yields CATSVNSLSYNEQFF.

This rearrangement joins TRBV14 to TRBJ1-2, with TRBD1 matching 7 bases. Germline V gene lookup returns CDR1 SGHDN and CDR2 FVKESK. V was clipped by 1 base and J by 6 bases; unmatched bases: 11. There are 16 residues in the CDR3. The CDR3 reads CASSQASRGRLDGYTF. The CDR3 DNA follows: TGTGCCAGCAGCCAAGCATCGAGGGGGCGCCTGGATGGCTACACCTTC.

The genes are TRBV7-2 and TRBJ1-1; perhaps TRBD1 as D (6 bases). V was pared by 5 bases and J by 4 bases, with 17 bases between. The CDR3 loop spans 15 amino acids. Germline lookup yields CDR1 SGHTA and CDR2 FQGNSA. CDR3 coding DNA: TGTGCCAGCAGCCCCTCACAGGGTCGGGGCACTGAAGCTTTCTTT. As protein: CASSPSQGRGTEAFF.

The V and J genes are TRBV29-1 and TRBJ1-2; 7 bases align to TRBD1. Germline V gives CDR1 SQVTM, CDR2 ANQGSEA. CDR3 length equals 13 residues. V gave up 7 bases and J gave up 6 bases; unmatched junction bases: 11. Written as DNA, the CDR3 is TGCAGCGCCACCCCGGGACAGCCCCATGGCTACACCTTC. It translates to CSATPGQPHGYTF.

V and J are TRBV19 and TRBJ1-5; 8 nucleotides agree with TRBD1. Trimming took 5 bases from V and 5 from J; bases not matched to a gene: 2. CDR1 and CDR2 from the germline V gene are LNHDA and SQIVND (reference sequence). The CDR3 consists of 13 residues. The CDR3: CASSATGDQPQHF. The CDR3 DNA follows: TGTGCCAGTAGTGCGACAGGGGATCAGCCCCAGCATTTT.

The rearrangement links TRBV18 to TRBJ1-1; possibly TRBD1 for D (5 bases). Germline values: CDR1 KGHSH, CDR2 LQKENI. Trimming shortened V by 3 bases and J by 4 bases, and 15 bases separated the two germline ends. The CDR3 length is 15 residues. The CDR3 DNA follows: TGTGCCAGCTCACCGATCCAAAGGGGAGGCACTGAAGCTTTCTTT. This sequence encodes CASSPIQRGGTEAFF.

The chain carries TRBV18 and TRBJ1-3; the D is unclear. The CDR3 length is 15 residues. Germline lookup yields CDR1 KGHSH and CDR2 LQKENI. Trimming took off 3 bases at V and 1 base at J, with 10 bases between the two ends. CDR3 coding DNA: TGTGCCAGCTCACCTCCTGGAGGATCTGGAAACACCATATATTTT. Translated, it gives CASSPPGGSGNTIYF.

A single count supports this clone. The rearrangement joins TRBV15 to TRBJ1-2, with TRBD1 identical over 7 bases. This CDR3 comprises 15 residues. The J segment lost 4 bases and the V segment lost 4 bases, leaving 9 bases of the junction unmatched. Germline-derived CDR1 and CDR2 are LNHNV and YYDKDF (reference sequence). The CDR3 nucleotides are TGTGCCACCAGCACAACAAGACAGGGCGGCTATGGCTACACCTTC. Encoded protein: CATSTTRQGGYGYTF.

V gene TRBV5-1 combines with J gene TRBJ1-1; the D is unclear. This CDR3 is built from 11 residues. Germline V lookup: CDR1 SGHRS, CDR2 YFSETQ. With 4 bases removed from V and 11 bases from J, the gap between germline ends came to 12 bases. The CDR3 here is CASSDYLEAFF. DNA for the CDR3: TGCGCCAGCAGCGACTACTTAGAGGCTTTCTTT.

This chain uses TRBV2 with TRBJ2-5; 11 bases fit TRBD2. V lost 2 bases, J lost 5 bases, and 7 bases stayed unmatched. This CDR3 is built from 16 residues. Germline V gives CDR1 SNHLY, CDR2 FYNNEI. CDR3 amino acids: CASSEMASGGIETQYF. In DNA form, the CDR3 reads TGTGCCAGCAGTGAAATGGCTAGCGGGGGGATCGAGACCCAGTACTTC. The full variable domain, completed using reference TRBV2 and TRBJ2-5, is EPEVTQTPSHQVTQMGQEVILRCVPISNHLYFYWYRQILGQKVEFLVSFYNNEISEKSEIFDDQFSVERPDGSNFTLKIRSTKLEDSAMYFCASSEMASGGIETQYFGPGTRLLVL.

The genes are TRBV30 and TRBJ2-1; the match to TRBD1 covers 10 bases. CDR1 is GTSNPN, CDR2 SVGIG, per germline (reference sequence). The V and J ends lost 3 bases and 5 bases, in that order; junction bases with no gene match: 4. The CDR3 loop spans 14 amino acids. The CDR3, as DNA: TGTGCCTGGAGCCCGGACAGGGGGGACAATGAGCAGTTCTTC. Residues: CAWSPDRGDNEQFF.

V is TRBV10-3 and J is TRBJ2-1, with 7 positions matching TRBD1. Per the germline V gene, CDR1 is ENHRY and CDR2 is SYGVKD. This CDR3 has 10 residues. After removal of 10 bases from V and 8 bases from J, the junction contained 2 bases not matched to a gene. In DNA, the CDR3 is TGTGCCACGGGACAGTATGAGCAGTTCTTC. This encodes CATGQYEQFF.

This chain connects TRBV19 to TRBJ2-1; TRBD1 agrees at 10 bases. J was trimmed by 3 bases and V by 5 bases; bases with no gene match: 7. Germline V gives CDR1 LNHDA, CDR2 SQIVND (reference sequence). This CDR3 comprises 16 residues. The CDR3 protein is CASSFSGQGSYNEQFF. The CDR3 DNA is TGTGCCAGTAGTTTCTCGGGACAGGGGAGCTACAATGAGCAGTTCTTC.

In its sample, this clone was seen once. The chain has TRBV10-3 and TRBJ2-1, with 11 bases fitting TRBD2. With V trimmed by 1 base and J by 6 bases, 5 bases remained unmatched. The CDR3 contains 16 residues. Germline lookup yields CDR1 ENHRY and CDR2 SYGVKD. CDR3 DNA sequence: TGTGCCATCAGTGAGTTTAGCGGGAGGGCCGTCAATGAGCAGTTCTTC. Residues: CAISEFSGRAVNEQFF.

A few counts support this clone. Here the CDR3 reads CARSLGGGFNSPLHF. The DNA of the CDR3 is TGTGCCAGAAGCTTGGGAGGTGGGTTCAATTCACCCCTCCACTTT. The chain recombines TRBV5-3 with TRBJ1-6, with D unclear. TRBV5-3 is classed as an ORF, of uncertain function. The CDR3 sequence is 15 residues long. V was cut by 0 bases and J by 7 bases, with 11 bases left in between.

This sequence joins TRBV10-3 and TRBJ2-1, with TRBD2 identical over 8 bases. The CDR3 spans 18 residues. Germline V CDR1 and CDR2: ENHRY, SYGVKD. With V trimmed by 0 bases and J by 5 bases, 12 bases remained unmatched. CDR3 in amino acids: CAISESGVGSGVNNEQFF. CDR3 bases: TGTGCCATCAGTGAGTCGGGGGTGGGTAGCGGGGTCAACAATGAGCAGTTCTTC.

V gene TRBV19 combines with J gene TRBJ1-3; D may be TRBD1 (5 bases). Germline CDR1 and CDR2: LNHDA and SQIVND (reference sequence). Trimming cost V 7 bases and J 4 bases, with 14 bases left between them. This CDR3 contains 14 residues. The CDR3 region has the DNA TGTGCCAGTACCCTCCGGGACTTGGGAAACACCATATATTTT. Its translation: CASTLRDLGNTIYF.

The J gene is TRBJ2-1, the V gene TRBV5-4; 12 bases are a match to TRBD1. Trimming cost V 3 bases and J 3 bases; bases outside gene matches: 7. Germline lookup yields CDR1 SGHNT and CDR2 YYREEE (reference sequence). The CDR3 extends over 17 amino acids. The CDR3 sequence: CASSSWDRGPLYNEQFF. CDR3 in DNA: TGTGCCAGCAGCTCCTGGGACAGGGGGCCTCTCTACAATGAGCAGTTCTTC.

The genes are TRBV27 and TRBJ2-1; D is unresolved. Per germline, CDR1 MNHEY and CDR2 SMNVEV (reference sequence). Trimming took 7 bases from V and 7 from J, leaving 14 bases between them. CDR3 length: 13 amino acids. CDR3 nucleotides: TGTGCCAGCACAAAAGCCATGTTAAATGAGCAGTTCTTC. This gives the protein CASTKAMLNEQFF.